A selection of T cell receptor beta chains follows, all from one sample in a study of T cell changes during pregnancy in multiple sclerosis. The data were produced by immunoSEQ multiplex PCR, yet TCRdb's version contains in-frame clones alone and is incomplete. The table has around 67,000 clones, around 92% seen once; the top ten hold approximately 2.2%. Specimen: peripheral blood, collected in the first trimester of pregnancy. These receptors came from a female donor with multiple sclerosis, enrolled in a pregnancy study. CDR3s include the opening cysteine and the closing phenylalanine or tryptophan. The D gene is left open where the match is weak. Rows may omit the clone size; those that give it use once, few, many or a size class.

j_call clone_size v_call d_call cdr3_aa cdr3_nt
TRBJ2-1 . TRBV28 TRBD2 CASSFTPGAGGYNEQFF TGTGCCAGCAGTTTTACCCCCGGAGCGGGAGGCTACAATGAGCAGTTCTTC
TRBJ2-7 once TRBV4-1 TRBD1 CASSQGAGGTYEQYF TGCGCCAGCAGCCAAGGAGCAGGGGGTACCTACGAGCAGTACTTC
TRBJ2-7 . TRBV18 TRBD2 CASSPLLATRGDEQYF TGTGCCAGCTCACCATTACTAGCCACGCGGGGGGACGAGCAGTACTTC
TRBJ1-2 . TRBV7-8 . CASSRGGGQSYGYTF TGTGCCAGCAGTCGAGGAGGCGGTCAGTCATATGGCTACACCTTC
TRBJ1-2 . TRBV19 TRBD1 CATSVGPGGNYGYTF TGTGCCACCTCCGTCGGGCCAGGGGGCAACTATGGCTACACCTTC
TRBJ2-6 . TRBV18 . CASSLVQGSGANVLTF TGTGCCAGCTCACTAGTACAGGGCTCTGGGGCCAACGTCCTGACTTTC
TRBJ2-7 . TRBV27 TRBD1 CASRLTGTGVWEQYF TGTGCCAGCAGACTCACCGGGACAGGTGTGTGGGAGCAGTACTTC
TRBJ2-5 . TRBV5-1 TRBD2 CASSLGLAGQETQYF TGCGCCAGCAGCTTAGGACTAGCGGGACAAGAGACCCAGTACTTC
TRBJ2-2 once TRBV9 TRBD1 CASSADRGQGGELFF TGTGCCAGCAGCGCTGACAGGGGGCAGGGCGGGGAGCTGTTTTTT
TRBJ2-1 . TRBV7-2 TRBD2 CASSLSGSSYNEQFF TGTGCCAGCAGCTTGAGCGGGAGTTCCTACAATGAGCAGTTCTTC
TRBJ2-7 . TRBV5-4 TRBD1 CASRNQGDAYEQYF TGTGCCAGCAGGAATCAGGGGGATGCCTACGAGCAGTACTTC